Given below is one TCR beta chain in context. The CDR3 extends over 14 amino acids. With 4 bases removed from V and 2 bases from J, the gap between germline ends came to 8 bases. Germline CDR1 LGHDT, CDR2 YNNKEL (reference sequence). This record belongs to a study of blood T cell repertoires in COVID-19. The table came from immunoSEQ multiplex PCR; TCRdb's copy has only in-frame clones and leaves some out. The table lists about 130,000 clones, approximately 86% of them singletons. This chain connects TRBV3-1 (or the pseudogene TRBV3-2) to TRBJ2-2; D ambiguous. The sequence was collected from a woman aged 50 to 60 who had recovered from COVID-19. The sample consisted of PBMCs or T cells enriched from blood (not recorded which). CDR3 sequence: CASSPPVNTGELFF. CDR3 bases: TGTGCCAGCAGCCCCCCTGTTAACACCGGGGAGCTGTTTTTT.